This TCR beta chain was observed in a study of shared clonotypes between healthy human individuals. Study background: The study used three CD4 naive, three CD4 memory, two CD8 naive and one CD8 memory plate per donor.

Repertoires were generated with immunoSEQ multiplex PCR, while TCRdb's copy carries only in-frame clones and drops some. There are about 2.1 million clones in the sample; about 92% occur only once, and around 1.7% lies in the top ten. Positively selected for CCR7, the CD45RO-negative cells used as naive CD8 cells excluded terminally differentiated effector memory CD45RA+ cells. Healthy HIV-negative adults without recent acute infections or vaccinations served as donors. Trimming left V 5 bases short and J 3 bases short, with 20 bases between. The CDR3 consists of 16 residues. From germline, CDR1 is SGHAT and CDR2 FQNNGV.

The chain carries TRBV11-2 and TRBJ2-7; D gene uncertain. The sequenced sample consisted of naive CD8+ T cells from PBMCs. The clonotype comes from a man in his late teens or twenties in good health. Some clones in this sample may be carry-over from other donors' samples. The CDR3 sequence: CASSVPLMHFNYEQYF. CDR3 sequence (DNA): TGTGCCAGCAGCGTTCCCCTAATGCACTTTAACTACGAGCAGTACTTC.